This T cell receptor (beta chain) was obtained from a study of sequential checkpoint blockade in melanoma. Across the study: Each arm's sequence ended with maintenance nivolumab. After nivolumab or ipilimumab alone, around 20 patients had week-13 rebiopsies.

This table comes from immunoSEQ multiplex PCR, and its TCRdb copy is limited to in-frame clones, with some not included. The sample contains around 19,000 clones, about 69% of which appear only once. Regarding the study as a whole: In arm A, pretreatment tumor clonality was associated with response. Mutational load did not correlate with tumor T-cell fraction or clonality.

Germline V CDR1 and CDR2: GTSNPN, SVGIG (reference sequence). Trimming pared 3 bases from V and 8 bases from J, leaving 20 bases between. CDR3 size: 15 residues. Treatment denoted: randomized to nivolumab then ipilimumab (arm A) or the reverse (arm B). Note on this clone: The antigen is not known.

Material: tumor tissue (inferred from file names), obtained from a patient given nivolumab and ipilimumab in sequence. The TCR originated in a human donor with melanoma. The chain couples TRBV30 to TRBJ1-5; perhaps TRBD1 as D (5 bases). The CDR3 sequence is CAWSSQGGPSEPQHF. As DNA, the CDR3 is TGTGCCTGGAGCTCTCAGGGAGGACCCTCCGAGCCCCAGCATTTT.